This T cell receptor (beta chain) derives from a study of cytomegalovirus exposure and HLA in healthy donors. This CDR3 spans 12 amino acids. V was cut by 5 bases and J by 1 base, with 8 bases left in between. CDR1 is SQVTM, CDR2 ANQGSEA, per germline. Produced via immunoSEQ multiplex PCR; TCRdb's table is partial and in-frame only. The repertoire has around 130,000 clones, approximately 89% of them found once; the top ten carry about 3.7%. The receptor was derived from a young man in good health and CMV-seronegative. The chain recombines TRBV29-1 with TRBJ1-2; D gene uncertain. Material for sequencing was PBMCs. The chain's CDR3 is CSVSGNNYGYTF. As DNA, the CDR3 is TGCAGCGTTTCCGGGAATAACTATGGCTACACCTTC. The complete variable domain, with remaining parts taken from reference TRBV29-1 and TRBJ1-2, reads SAVISQKPSRDICQRGTSLTIQCQVDSQVTMMFWYRQQPGQSLTLIATANQGSEATYESGFVIDKFPISRPNLTFSTLTVSNMSPEDSSIYLCSVSGNNYGYTFGSGTRLTVV.